The 2 T cell receptor beta chains below all came from one sample that was sequenced in a study of control samples from healthy donors and cancer patients (TCRdb year 2020). Receptor amplification or capture employed the immunoSEQ multiplex PCR assay. TCRdb's version of the immuneACCESS table is confined to in-frame rearrangements and falls short of the full clone set. An unresolved V gene accounts for under half of the shortfall where checked; the remainder is of unknown origin. Here the sample has around 180,000 clones; 88% occur a single time. The biggest ten clones account for approximately 4.9% of the sample. Specimen: blood. All receptors derive from a young woman in good health.

As regards this clone: Other DNA sequences of this sample code for an identical CDR3. The rearrangement joins TRBV5-4 to TRBJ2-3; no definite D call. Germline V lookup: CDR1 SGHNT, CDR2 YYREEE (reference sequence). There are 12 residues in the CDR3. V was cut by 0 bases and J by 4 bases, with 3 bases left in between. The CDR3 region has the DNA TGTGCCAGCAGCTTGGACGCAGATACGCAGTATTTT. Its translation is CASSLDADTQYF.

This clone was detected a few times. This chain uses TRBV28 with TRBJ1-2; the D is unclear. This CDR3 region has 11 residues. V was trimmed by 5 bases and J by 7 bases, leaving 8 bases between them. Per germline, CDR1 MDHEN and CDR2 SYDVKM. The CDR3 region has the DNA TGTGCCAGCAGTGGCTTGGCTGGCTACACCTTC. Protein: CASSGLAGYTF.